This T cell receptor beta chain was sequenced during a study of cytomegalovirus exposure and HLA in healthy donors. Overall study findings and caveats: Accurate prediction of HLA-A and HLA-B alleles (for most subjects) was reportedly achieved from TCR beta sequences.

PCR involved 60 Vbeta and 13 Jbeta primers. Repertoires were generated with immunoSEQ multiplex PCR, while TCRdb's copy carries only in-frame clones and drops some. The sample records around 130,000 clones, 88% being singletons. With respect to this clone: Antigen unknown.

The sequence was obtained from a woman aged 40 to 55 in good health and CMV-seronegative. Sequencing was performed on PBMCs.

CDR3 loop: CASSVQGNEKLFF. The CDR3 DNA follows: TGTGCCAGCAGTGTACAGGGGAATGAAAAACTGTTTTTT. The rearrangement uses TRBV6-1 and TRBJ1-4, with 7 nucleotides matching TRBD1. Trimming cost V 4 bases and J 5 bases; bases outside gene matches: 1. The CDR3 spans 13 residues. Germline V gene data show CDR1 as MNHNS and CDR2 as SASEGT.